This TCR beta chain was retrieved from a study of T cells in Graves' hyperthyroidism and ophthalmopathy. Study-level points and caveats: Clonotypes that were expanded in thyroid above 0.001 mostly appeared in blood too.

As concerns this clonotype: The antigen is unknown.

Amplified regions were TCR beta CDR3 sequences from RNA transcripts. The HTBI set primed first-round TCR CDR3 RT-PCR. TCRdb used MiXCR to reprocess the multiplex PCR reads, holding one entry per CDR3 protein. The repertoire holds 280,000 or so distinct CDR3 sequences, with over 12% as singletons. The CDR3 spans 16 residues. V shed 4 bases and J 4 bases; nucleotides not matched to a gene: 10. Germline CDR1 MNHEY, CDR2 SVGAGI. Sequencing was done on a sample of blood. This clonotype was obtained from a woman in her forties or fifties with Graves' hyperthyroidism that later progressed to Graves' ophthalmopathy. The chain combines TRBV6-5 with TRBJ2-1; 7 nucleotides agree with TRBD2. CDR3 DNA: TGTGCCAGCAGTTCCGCCGGCGGGAGAGGTTACAATGAGCAGTTCTTC. It translates to CASSSAGGRGYNEQFF.